This T cell receptor (beta chain) is from a study of blood T cells in healthy people across ages. This clonotype was observed a handful of times. Trimming removed 5 bases from V and 5 bases from J; junction bases left unmatched: 5. The CDR3 has 13 residues. Germline V gives CDR1 GTSNPN, CDR2 SVGIG (reference sequence). The use of a sample-barcoded 5' primer and a J-beta primer mix characterized a second PCR of about 7 to 12 cycles. TCRdb reanalysed the 5' RACE reads using MiXCR and keeps one entry per CDR3 protein. The sample holds over 600,000 distinct CDR3 sequences, roughly 46% seen once. The chain has TRBV30 and TRBJ2-5; 10 nucleotides match TRBD1. Sequencing input: blood. This TCR came from a man older than 75 in good health. CDR3 sequence: CAWATGGIETQYF. The CDR3 nucleotides are TGTGCCTGGGCGACAGGGGGCATCGAGACCCAGTACTTC.